These 32 T cell receptor beta chains were all obtained from the same sample, sequenced in a study of blood T cells in healthy people across ages. For the second PCR, which ran for 7 to 11 cycles, a sample-barcoded 5' primer and a J-beta primer mix were used. One entry per CDR3 protein results from TCRdb running MiXCR on the 5' RACE reads. The sample consists of fewer than 600,000 distinct CDR3 sequences, roughly a quarter of them appearing once. Another study also made use of these data, one on T cells of mothers and their children.

The sample comprised blood. These receptors were taken from a boy between 2 and 15 years old in good health.

The genes are TRBV6-1 and TRBJ1-1, with 12 nucleotides matching TRBD1. Germline loops: CDR1 MNHNS, CDR2 SASEGT. V lost 3 bases, J lost 4 bases, and 9 bases stayed unmatched. The CDR3 contains 17 residues. CDR3 sequence reads: CASSDPGTGGVGTEAFF. In DNA form, the CDR3 reads TGTGCCAGCAGTGACCCCGGGACAGGGGGCGTTGGCACTGAAGCTTTCTTT.

The chain has TRBV6-2 or TRBV6-3 and TRBJ2-7; D perhaps matches TRBD2 (5 bases). Germline V CDR1 and CDR2: MNHEY, SVGEGT. Trimming left V 7 bases short and J 2 bases short, with 15 bases between. CDR3 length: 14 residues. The CDR3 reads CASKSGGFAYEQYF. The DNA for the CDR3 is TGTGCCAGCAAAAGCGGCGGATTCGCCTACGAGCAGTACTTC.

This clonotype was observed a handful of times. This chain links TRBV6-1 with TRBJ2-1, with 7 bases lining up with TRBD2. From germline, CDR1 is MNHNS and CDR2 SASEGT. The CDR3 is 15 residues long. The junction had 15 bases not matched to a gene; V was cut back by 7 bases and J by 9 bases. The CDR3 here is CASTPARGSTIEQFF. The CDR3 DNA sequence: TGTGCCAGCACTCCAGCGCGCGGGAGTACAATTGAGCAGTTCTTC.

DNA for the CDR3: TGTGCCAGCAGTTACGGGAGAGGTGGTAGCGGACGCACAGATACGCAGTATTTT. This translates into CASSYGRGGSGRTDTQYF. V usage is TRBV6-5 and J usage is TRBJ2-3, with a tentative D call TRBD2 (6 bases). With 2 bases removed from V and 1 base from J, the gap between germline ends came to 19 bases. Germline loops: CDR1 MNHEY, CDR2 SVGAGI. The CDR3 totals 18 residues.

This clonotype was counted a few times. The rearrangement uses TRBV5-5 and TRBJ2-7; D remains ambiguous. The CDR3 contains 15 residues. The V end lost 4 bases, the J end lost 5 bases, and 19 bases lay between the germline ends. Germline loops: CDR1 SGHKS, CDR2 YYEKEE (reference sequence). The CDR3 is CASSQPREPGHEQYF. CDR3 in DNA: TGTGCCAGCAGCCAACCTCGAGAGCCGGGCCACGAGCAGTACTTC.

In its sample, this clonotype was seen once. The genes are TRBV14 and TRBJ2-3; weak D call: TRBD2 (5 bases). CDR1 is SGHDN and CDR2 is FVKESK in the germline V gene. The germline V and J ends were trimmed by 0 bases and 2 bases, with 6 bases remaining between them. The CDR3 runs 14 residues. Here the CDR3 reads CASSQERVTDTQYF. The CDR3 DNA reads TGTGCCAGCAGCCAAGAGAGGGTCACAGATACGCAGTATTTT. Together with reference TRBV14 and TRBJ2-3, the CDR3 gives the full variable domain: EAGVTQFPSHSVIEKGQTVTLRCDPISGHDNLYWYRRVMGKEIKFLLHFVKESKQDESGMPNNRFLAERTGGTYSTLKVQPAELEDSGVYFCASSQERVTDTQYFGPGTRLTVL.

This clonotype was found a few times. The genes are TRBV7-8 and TRBJ1-4, with 9 bases that match TRBD1. The ends lost 10 bases at V and 10 bases at J; junction bases unmatched: 10. CDR1 and CDR2 from the germline V gene are SGHVS and FQNEAQ. This CDR3 has 13 amino acids. The CDR3 DNA reads as TGTGCCATTTCGAACAGGGGGCAAGGAAAACTGTTTTTT. Amino acid sequence: CAISNRGQGKLFF.

The rearrangement links TRBV19 to TRBJ2-6, with TRBD1 as a possible D gene (6 bases). The length of the CDR3 is 17 residues. Trimming took 5 bases from V and 0 from J, leaving 14 bases between them. Germline V gene lookup returns CDR1 LNHDA and CDR2 SQIVND (reference sequence). The CDR3 reads CASSSQGYYSGANVLTF. DNA for the CDR3: TGTGCCAGTAGTTCACAGGGTTACTACTCTGGGGCCAACGTCCTGACTTTC.

This clonotype appeared a few times. V usage is TRBV27 and J usage is TRBJ2-3; 8 bases are a match to TRBD2. The length of the CDR3 is 15 residues. Germline trimming cut 6 bases from V and 5 bases from J; bases unmatched to any gene: 10. Germline assignment: CDR1 MNHEY and CDR2 SMNVEV (reference sequence). CDR3 nucleotides: TGTGCCAGCAGGGCCGAGCGGGGGTACGTAGATACGCAGTATTTT. Encoded protein: CASRAERGYVDTQYF.

The rearrangement joins TRBV10-3 to TRBJ2-3; 9 positions match TRBD1. The CDR3 is made up of 15 amino acids. Losses at the gene ends were 4 bases for V and 2 bases for J; bases not matched to a gene: 4. Germline V gene sequence: CDR1 ENHRY, CDR2 SYGVKD. CDR3 nucleotides: TGTGCCATCAGTGGAGACAGGGGGTTCACAGATACGCAGTATTTT. Translated: CAISGDRGFTDTQYF.

In this sample, this clonotype turned up a few times. This chain links TRBV5-1 with TRBJ2-5; 7 bases are a match to TRBD1. With the DNA end fitting TRBJ2-1 better, the J assignment may be wrong. Germline V gene data show CDR1 as SGHRS and CDR2 as YFSETQ. The CDR3 is 15 residues long. The CDR3 loop reads CASSSTMGQPNEQFF. Written as DNA, the CDR3 is TGCGCCAGCAGCTCTACCATGGGACAGCCCAATGAGCAGTTCTTC.

This chain links TRBV6-5 with TRBJ2-7, with TRBD1 matching over 10 bases. CDR1 MNHEY and CDR2 SVGAGI come from the germline V gene. V lost 7 bases and J lost 2; bases outside the gene matches: 8. This CDR3 has 15 amino acids. CDR3 nucleotide sequence: TGTGCCAGCACCTATACCGGGACAGGGGCCTACGAGCAGTACTTC. Amino acids: CASTYTGTGAYEQYF.

This clonotype has a handful of counts. The J gene is TRBJ2-5, the V gene TRBV12-3 or TRBV12-4; tentatively, D is TRBD1 (5 bases). Trimming shortened V by 3 bases and J by 1 base, and 9 bases separated the two germline ends. The CDR3 covers 14 residues. The CDR3 loop reads CASSFPRGQETQYF. The CDR3 region has the DNA TGTGCCAGCAGTTTCCCTAGGGGCCAAGAGACCCAGTACTTC.

V is TRBV7-9 and J is TRBJ2-4, with D maybe TRBD1 (5 bases). Germline CDR1 is SEHNR and CDR2 is FQNEAQ (reference sequence). Trimming pared 6 bases from V and 2 bases from J, leaving 11 bases between. This CDR3 contains 14 residues. This CDR3 is CASSQDSTKNIQYF. In DNA, the CDR3 is TGTGCCAGCAGTCAAGACAGTACCAAAAACATTCAGTACTTC.

This clonotype appeared a few times. One junction end disagrees with the germline gene, perhaps due to a read error. The V gene is TRBV7-7, the J gene TRBJ2-2; possibly TRBD1 for D (6 bases). Germline lookup yields CDR1 SSHAT and CDR2 FNYEAQ (reference sequence). The CDR3 is 15 residues long. CDR3 in DNA: TGTGCTAGCAGCTCACAGGGACCGAACACCGGGGAGCTGTTTTTT. Its translation: CASSSQGPNTGELFF.

V gene TRBV27 combines with J gene TRBJ2-3; the D gene is possibly TRBD1 (6 bases). Germline V gene sequence: CDR1 MNHEY, CDR2 SMNVEV (reference sequence). This CDR3 contains 10 residues. V lost 6 bases and J lost 14, with 12 bases in between. The CDR3 DNA reads as TGTGCCAGCAGACAGGGCCAGTGGTATTTT. Amino acids: CASRQGQWYF.

The sample holds a few counts of this clonotype. The V gene is TRBV10-3, the J gene TRBJ2-5; the match to TRBD1 covers 8 bases. J was trimmed by 2 bases and V by 5 bases; bases with no gene match: 4. The germline V gene has CDR1 ENHRY and CDR2 SYGVKD. The CDR3 runs 14 residues. In nucleotides, the CDR3 is TGTGCCATCAGTTCAGGGGGCGGGCAAGAGACCCAGTACTTC. This sequence encodes CAISSGGGQETQYF.

This chain connects TRBV14 to TRBJ1-2; D possibly corresponds to TRBD1 (5 bases). This CDR3 contains 14 residues. CDR1 and CDR2 from the germline V gene are SGHDN and FVKESK. Trimming cost V 0 bases and J 4 bases, with 9 bases left between them. CDR3 amino acids: CASSQDGHVYGYTF. The CDR3 DNA reads TGTGCCAGCAGCCAAGATGGACACGTCTATGGCTACACCTTC.

This clonotype appeared many times. J is TRBJ1-5 and V is TRBV29-1, with 7 bases identical to TRBD1. The CDR3 covers 14 residues. CDR1 and CDR2 (germline): SQVTM, ANQGSEA. V was clipped by 7 bases and J by 4 bases; unmatched bases: 10. Written as DNA, the CDR3 is TGCAGCGCATCCACCGGGACAGCGAATCAGCCCCAGCATTTT. It specifies CSASTGTANQPQHF. The variable domain in full, completed from reference TRBV29-1 and TRBJ1-5, reads SAVISQKPSRDICQRGTSLTIQCQVDSQVTMMFWYRQQPGQSLTLIATANQGSEATYESGFVIDKFPISRPNLTFSTLTVSNMSPEDSSIYLCSASTGTANQPQHFGDGTRLSIL.

The rearrangement joins TRBV11-1 to TRBJ1-4; 8 nucleotides agree with TRBD1. Per germline, CDR1 SGHAT and CDR2 FQDESV (reference sequence). This CDR3 is 15 amino acids long. The trim removed 5 bases at V and 5 bases at J, leaving 7 bases unmatched. The CDR3 DNA reads TGTGCCAGCAGCCCTGGGACAGGCGTCAATGAAAAACTGTTTTTT. It is translated as CASSPGTGVNEKLFF.

This clonotype has a handful of counts. The V gene is TRBV30, the J gene TRBJ2-7, with TRBD2 as a possible D gene (6 bases). The CDR3 length is 13 residues. V lost 0 bases and J 5 bases, leaving 11 bases between the germline ends. Germline CDR1 and CDR2: GTSNPN and SVGIG (reference sequence). The CDR3 spells CAWSVGGRNEQYF. DNA for the CDR3: TGTGCCTGGAGTGTAGGAGGGAGGAACGAGCAGTACTTC.

This clonotype has more than one count but fewer than ten. The chain has TRBV15 and TRBJ2-7, with 11 bases fitting TRBD2. CDR1 LNHNV and CDR2 YYDKDF come from the germline V gene (reference sequence). V lost 3 bases and J lost 6; bases outside the gene matches: 4. This CDR3 is built from 14 residues. The CDR3 DNA reads as TGTGCCACCAGCAGTAGCGGGGGGGCAGGCGAGCAGTACTTC. It codes for CATSSSGGAGEQYF. Full variable domain (outside the CDR3, taken from reference TRBV15 and TRBJ2-7): DAMVIQNPRYQVTQFGKPVTLSCSQTLNHNVMYWYQQKSSQAPKLLFHYYDKDFNNEADTPDNFQSRRPNTSFCFLDIRSPGLGDTAMYLCATSSSGGAGEQYFGPGTRLTVT.

The V and J genes are TRBV12-3 or TRBV12-4 and TRBJ2-1; 9 positions match TRBD2. J lost 0 bases, V lost 6 bases, and 6 bases had no gene match. The CDR3 sequence is 16 residues long. CDR3 amino acids: CASSTGTSSSYNEQFF. The CDR3, as DNA: TGTGCCAGCAGCACCGGGACTAGCTCCTCCTACAATGAGCAGTTCTTC.

There are a few counts of this clonotype. The chain uses TRBV29-1 and TRBJ1-2; perhaps TRBD1 as D (5 bases). There are 14 residues in the CDR3. Trimming stripped 3 bases from V and 2 bases from J, with 13 bases between. Germline CDR1 is SQVTM and CDR2 is ANQGSEA. CDR3 loop: CSVDGGTLNYGYTF. The DNA for the CDR3 is TGCAGCGTTGACGGGGGGACCCTCAACTATGGCTACACCTTC.

This clonotype was picked up a small number of times. The chain's CDR3 is CASRGLRGETQYF. The CDR3 bases are TGTGCCAGCCGGGGGCTCCGGGGGGAGACCCAGTACTTC. V and J are TRBV7-9 and TRBJ2-5, with D tentatively TRBD1 or TRBD2 (6 bases each). The CDR3 spans 13 residues. Trimming stripped 8 bases from V and 5 bases from J, with 15 bases between. CDR1 and CDR2 (germline): SEHNR, FQNEAQ (reference sequence).

The chain is built from TRBV27 and TRBJ1-1; TRBD1 is a possible D gene (5 bases). V lost 0 bases and J 6 bases, leaving 11 bases between the germline ends. Germline CDR1 and CDR2: MNHEY and SMNVEV (reference sequence). This CDR3 has 14 amino acids. The CDR3 DNA follows: TGTGCCAGCAGTTTATCTCAGGGATGGGCTGAAGCTTTCTTT. This codes for CASSLSQGWAEAFF.

The chain has TRBV6-5 and TRBJ2-4; 13 positions agree with TRBD2. J gave up 0 bases and V 2 bases, and 10 bases lay outside the gene matches. This CDR3 comprises 20 residues. Germline CDR1 is MNHEY and CDR2 is SVGAGI. The CDR3 sequence: CASSYRPLGLAGEAKNIQYF. CDR3 nucleotide sequence: TGTGCCAGCAGTTACCGGCCTCTCGGACTAGCGGGAGAAGCCAAAAACATTCAGTACTTC.

This clonotype was picked up a small number of times. The chain has TRBV7-2 and TRBJ1-2, with D possibly TRBD1 on 5 matching bases. V was pared by 1 base and J by 6 bases, with 12 bases between. This CDR3 contains 14 residues. Germline CDR1 and CDR2: SGHTA and FQGNSA. The CDR3 DNA follows: TGTGCCAGCAGCTTAGTAGCAGGGAAGGATGGCTACACCTTC. Its translation is CASSLVAGKDGYTF.

The chain recombines TRBV20-1 with TRBJ1-1; the D is unclear. Looked up from germline, CDR1 is DFQATT and CDR2 is SNEGSKA (reference sequence). Trimming left V 6 bases short and J 1 base short, with 9 bases between. CDR3 size: 12 residues. CDR3 region: CSARWANTEAFF. The CDR3 nucleotides read TGCAGTGCCCGATGGGCGAACACTGAAGCTTTCTTT.

This clonotype was detected only a few times. The chain carries TRBV7-9 and TRBJ2-5; unclear D gene. The J call may be wrong; the DNA end is better matched by TRBJ2-1. The CDR3 totals 14 residues. From germline, CDR1 is SEHNR and CDR2 FQNEAQ (reference sequence). CDR3 region: CASSLEISLNEQFF. CDR3 in DNA: TGTGCCAGCAGCTTAGAGATTAGTCTCAATGAGCAGTTCTTC.

The rearrangement links TRBV9 to TRBJ1-2; the D gene is possibly TRBD1 (6 bases). Germline CDR1 is SGDLS and CDR2 is YYNGEE. The V end was cut by 5 bases, the J end by 2 bases, with 16 bases between. This CDR3 comprises 15 residues. This CDR3 reads CASSRAGATNYGYTF. CDR3 nucleotides: TGTGCCAGCAGTCGCGCAGGGGCCACCAACTATGGCTACACCTTC.

This clonotype was seen a handful of times. This chain joins TRBV12-3 or TRBV12-4 and TRBJ1-2, with D possibly being TRBD1 (6 bases). This CDR3 comprises 15 residues. The germline V and J ends were trimmed by 5 bases and 3 bases, with 16 bases remaining between them. The CDR3 reads CASSVYRDGDYGYTF. The CDR3 DNA reads TGTGCCAGCAGTGTCTACAGGGATGGAGACTATGGCTACACCTTC.